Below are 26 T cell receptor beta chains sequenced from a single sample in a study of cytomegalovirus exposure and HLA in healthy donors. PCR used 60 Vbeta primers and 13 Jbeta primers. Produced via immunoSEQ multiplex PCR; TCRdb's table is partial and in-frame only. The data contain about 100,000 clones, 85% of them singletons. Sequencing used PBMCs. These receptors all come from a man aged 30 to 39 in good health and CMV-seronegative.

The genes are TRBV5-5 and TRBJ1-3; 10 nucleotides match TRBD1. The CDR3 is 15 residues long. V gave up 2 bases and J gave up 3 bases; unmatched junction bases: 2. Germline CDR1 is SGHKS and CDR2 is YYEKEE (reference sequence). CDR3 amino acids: CASSFGQGDGNTIYF. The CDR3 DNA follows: TGTGCCAGCAGCTTCGGACAGGGGGATGGAAACACCATATATTTT. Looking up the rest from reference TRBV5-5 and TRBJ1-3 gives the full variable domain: DAGVTQSPTHLIKTRGQQVTLRCSPISGHKSVSWYQQVLGQGPQFIFQYYEKEERGRGNFPDRFSARQFPNYSSELNVNALLLGDSALYLCASSFGQGDGNTIYFGEGSWLTVV.

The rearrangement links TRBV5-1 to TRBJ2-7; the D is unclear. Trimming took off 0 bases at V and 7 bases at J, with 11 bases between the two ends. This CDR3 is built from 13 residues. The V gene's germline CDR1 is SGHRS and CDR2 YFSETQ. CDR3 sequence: CASSLGPSREQYF. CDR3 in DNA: TGCGCCAGCAGCTTGGGTCCATCGAGGGAGCAGTACTTC.

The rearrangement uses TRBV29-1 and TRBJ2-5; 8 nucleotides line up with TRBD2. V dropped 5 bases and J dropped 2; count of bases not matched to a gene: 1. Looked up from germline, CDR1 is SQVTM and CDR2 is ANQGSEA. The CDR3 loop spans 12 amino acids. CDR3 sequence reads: CSVRGGQETQYF. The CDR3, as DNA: TGCAGCGTTCGGGGGGGGCAAGAGACCCAGTACTTC.

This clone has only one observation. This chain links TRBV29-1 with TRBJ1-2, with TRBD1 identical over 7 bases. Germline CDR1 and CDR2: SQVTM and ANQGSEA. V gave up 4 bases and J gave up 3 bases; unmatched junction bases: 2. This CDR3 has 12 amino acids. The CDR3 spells CSVGQGDYGYTF. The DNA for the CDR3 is TGCAGCGTTGGACAGGGCGACTATGGCTACACCTTC.

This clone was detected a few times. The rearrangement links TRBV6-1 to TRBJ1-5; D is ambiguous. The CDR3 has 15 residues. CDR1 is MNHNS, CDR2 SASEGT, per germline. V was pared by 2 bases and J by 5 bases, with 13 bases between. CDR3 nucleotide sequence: TGTGCCAGCAGTGAATACGGCAGGAAGGATCAGCCCCAGCATTTT. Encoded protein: CASSEYGRKDQPQHF.

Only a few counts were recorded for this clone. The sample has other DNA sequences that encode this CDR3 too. CDR3: CASSLDRGTDTQYF. The CDR3 region has the DNA TGTGCCAGCAGCTTAGATCGCGGCACAGATACGCAGTATTTT. The rearrangement uses TRBV7-2 and TRBJ2-3; no firm D call. V dropped 1 base and J dropped 1 base, with 6 bases sitting between them. The CDR3 length is 14 residues. Germline CDR1 SGHTA, CDR2 FQGNSA.

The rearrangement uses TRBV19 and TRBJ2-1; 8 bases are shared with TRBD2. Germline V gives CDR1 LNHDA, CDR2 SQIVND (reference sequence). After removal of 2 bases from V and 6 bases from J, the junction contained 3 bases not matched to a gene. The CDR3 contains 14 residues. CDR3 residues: CASSITSGPNEQFF. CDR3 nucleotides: TGTGCCAGTAGTATAACTAGCGGACCCAATGAGCAGTTCTTC.

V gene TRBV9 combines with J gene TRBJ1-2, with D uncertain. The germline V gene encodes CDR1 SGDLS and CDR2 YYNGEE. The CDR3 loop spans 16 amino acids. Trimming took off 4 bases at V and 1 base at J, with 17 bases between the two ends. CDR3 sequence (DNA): TGTGCCAGCAGCACCCCCCGGGGAGGGCTTAACTATGGCTACACCTTC. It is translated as CASSTPRGGLNYGYTF.

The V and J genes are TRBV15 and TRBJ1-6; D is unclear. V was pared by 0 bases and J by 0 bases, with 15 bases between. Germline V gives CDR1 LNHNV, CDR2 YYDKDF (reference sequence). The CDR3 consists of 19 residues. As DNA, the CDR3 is TGTGCCACCAGCAGAGATCGGATACAGCTTAGCTCCTATAATTCACCCCTCCACTTT. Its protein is CATSRDRIQLSSYNSPLHF.

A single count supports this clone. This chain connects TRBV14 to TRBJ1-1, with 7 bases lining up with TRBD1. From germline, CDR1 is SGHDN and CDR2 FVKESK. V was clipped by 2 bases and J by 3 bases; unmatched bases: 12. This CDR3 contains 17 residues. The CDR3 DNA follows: TGTGCCAGCAGCCAAAAAGGACAGGCCTTAGGGTACACTGAAGCTTTCTTT. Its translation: CASSQKGQALGYTEAFF.

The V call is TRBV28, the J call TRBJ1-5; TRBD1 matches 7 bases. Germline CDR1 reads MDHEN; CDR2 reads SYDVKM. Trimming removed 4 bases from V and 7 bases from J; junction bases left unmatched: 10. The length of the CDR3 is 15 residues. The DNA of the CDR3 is TGTGCCAGCAGTTCCCAAAGGGGGCCAGGACAGCCCCAGCATTTT. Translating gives CASSSQRGPGQPQHF.

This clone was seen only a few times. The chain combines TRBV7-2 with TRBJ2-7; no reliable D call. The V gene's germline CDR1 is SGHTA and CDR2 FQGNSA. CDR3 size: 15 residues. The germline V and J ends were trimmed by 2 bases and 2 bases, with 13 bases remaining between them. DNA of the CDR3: TGTGCCAGCAGCTTAAGTGAGAATCTAGCCTACGAGCAGTACTTC. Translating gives CASSLSENLAYEQYF.

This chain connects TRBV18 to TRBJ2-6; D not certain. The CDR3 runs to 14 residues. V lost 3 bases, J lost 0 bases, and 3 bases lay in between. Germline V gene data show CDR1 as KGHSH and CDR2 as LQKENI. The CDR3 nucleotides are TGTGCCAGCTCACCCCTCTCTGGGGCCAACGTCCTGACTTTC. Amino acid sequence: CASSPLSGANVLTF.

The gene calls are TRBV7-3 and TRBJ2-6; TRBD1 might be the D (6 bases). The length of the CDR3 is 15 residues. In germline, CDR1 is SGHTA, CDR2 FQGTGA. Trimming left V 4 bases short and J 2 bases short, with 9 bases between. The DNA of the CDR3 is TGTGCCAGCAGCTCAAGGGGGACTGGGGCCAACGTCCTGACTTTC. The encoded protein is CASSSRGTGANVLTF.

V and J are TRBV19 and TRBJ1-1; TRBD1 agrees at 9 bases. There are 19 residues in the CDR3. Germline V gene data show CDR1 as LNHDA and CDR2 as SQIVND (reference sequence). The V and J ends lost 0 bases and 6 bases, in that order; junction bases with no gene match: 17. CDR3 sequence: CASSIEGQGKRMRVAEAFF. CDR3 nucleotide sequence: TGTGCCAGTAGTATAGAGGGACAGGGTAAGAGAATGCGGGTAGCTGAAGCTTTCTTT.

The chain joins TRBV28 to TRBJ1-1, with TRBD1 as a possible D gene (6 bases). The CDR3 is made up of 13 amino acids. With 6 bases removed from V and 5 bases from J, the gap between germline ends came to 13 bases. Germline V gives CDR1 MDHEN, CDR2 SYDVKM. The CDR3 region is CASRGAPGTEAFF. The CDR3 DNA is TGTGCCAGCAGGGGGGCGCCGGGGACTGAAGCTTTCTTT.

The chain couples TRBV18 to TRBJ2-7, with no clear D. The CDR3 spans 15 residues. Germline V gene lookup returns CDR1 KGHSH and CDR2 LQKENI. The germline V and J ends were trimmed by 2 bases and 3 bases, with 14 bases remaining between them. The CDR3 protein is CASSPVQDLFYEQYF. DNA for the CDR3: TGTGCCAGCTCACCAGTGCAGGATTTGTTCTACGAGCAGTACTTC. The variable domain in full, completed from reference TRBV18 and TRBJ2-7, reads NAGVMQNPRHLVRRRGQEARLRCSPMKGHSHVYWYRQLPEEGLKFMVYLQKENIIDESGMPKERFSAEFPKEGPSILRIQQVVRGDSAAYFCASSPVQDLFYEQYFGPGTRLTVT.

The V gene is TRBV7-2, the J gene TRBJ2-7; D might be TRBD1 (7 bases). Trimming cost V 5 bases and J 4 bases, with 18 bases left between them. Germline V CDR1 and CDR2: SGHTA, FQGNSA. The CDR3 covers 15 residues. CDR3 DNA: TGTGCCAGCAGCCCCCACGGGGGACAGCATTACGAGCAGTACTTC. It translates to CASSPHGGQHYEQYF.

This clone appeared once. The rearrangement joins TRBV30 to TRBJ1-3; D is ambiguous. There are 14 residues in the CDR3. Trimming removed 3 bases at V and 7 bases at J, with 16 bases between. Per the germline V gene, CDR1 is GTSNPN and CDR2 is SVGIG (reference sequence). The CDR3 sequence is CAWSAWTPGNTIYF. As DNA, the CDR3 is TGTGCCTGGAGCGCGTGGACTCCCGGGAACACCATATATTTT. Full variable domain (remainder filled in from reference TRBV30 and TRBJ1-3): SQTIHQWPATLVQPVGSPLSLECTVEGTSNPNLYWYRQAAGRGLQLLFYSVGIGQISSEVPQNLSASRPQDRQFILSSKKLLLSDSGFYLCAWSAWTPGNTIYFGEGSWLTVV.

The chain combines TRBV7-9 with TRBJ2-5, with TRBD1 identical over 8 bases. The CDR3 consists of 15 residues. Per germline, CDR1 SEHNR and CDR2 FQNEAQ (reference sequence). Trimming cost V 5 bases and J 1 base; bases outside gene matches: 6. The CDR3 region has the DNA TGTGCCAGCAGCCATCGGACAGGGCCCCAAGAGACCCAGTACTTC. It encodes CASSHRTGPQETQYF.

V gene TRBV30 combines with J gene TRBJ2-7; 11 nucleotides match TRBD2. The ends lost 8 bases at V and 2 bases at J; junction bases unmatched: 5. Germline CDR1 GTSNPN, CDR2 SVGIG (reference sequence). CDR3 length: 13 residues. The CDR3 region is CAGLAGGPYEQYF. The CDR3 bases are TGTGCCGGGCTAGCGGGAGGCCCCTACGAGCAGTACTTC.

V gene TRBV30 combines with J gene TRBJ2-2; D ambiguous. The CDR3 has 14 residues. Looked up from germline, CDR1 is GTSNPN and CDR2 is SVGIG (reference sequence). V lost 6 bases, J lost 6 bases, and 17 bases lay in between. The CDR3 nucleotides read TGTGCCTGCCAGCTATCCTGGGCCCCCGGGGAGCTGTTTTTT. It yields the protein CACQLSWAPGELFF.

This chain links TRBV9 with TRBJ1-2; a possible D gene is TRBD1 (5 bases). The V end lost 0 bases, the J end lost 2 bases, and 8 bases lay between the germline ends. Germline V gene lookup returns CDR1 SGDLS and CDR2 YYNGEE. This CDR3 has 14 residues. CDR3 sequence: CASSVEAGNYGYTF. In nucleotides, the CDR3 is TGTGCCAGCAGCGTAGAGGCAGGGAACTATGGCTACACCTTC.

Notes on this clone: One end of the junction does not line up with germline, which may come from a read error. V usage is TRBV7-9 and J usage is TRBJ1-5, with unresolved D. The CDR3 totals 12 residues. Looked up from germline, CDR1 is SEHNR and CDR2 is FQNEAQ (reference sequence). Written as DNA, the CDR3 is TGTTCCAGCAGCCAGACAAGTCAGCCCCAGCATTTT. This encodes CSSSQTSQPQHF.

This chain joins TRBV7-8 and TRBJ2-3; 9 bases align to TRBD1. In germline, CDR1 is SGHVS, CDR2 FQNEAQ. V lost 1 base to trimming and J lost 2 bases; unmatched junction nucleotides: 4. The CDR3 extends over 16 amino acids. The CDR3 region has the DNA TGTGCCAGCAGCTTAGGGAGGACAGGGGTCACAGATACGCAGTATTTT. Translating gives CASSLGRTGVTDTQYF.

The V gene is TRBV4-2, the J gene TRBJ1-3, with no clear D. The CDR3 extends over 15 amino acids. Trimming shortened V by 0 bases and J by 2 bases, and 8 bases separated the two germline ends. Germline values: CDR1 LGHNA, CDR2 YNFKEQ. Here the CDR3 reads CASSQERLAGNTIYF. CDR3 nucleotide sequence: TGTGCCAGCAGCCAAGAGAGGTTGGCTGGAAACACCATATATTTT.